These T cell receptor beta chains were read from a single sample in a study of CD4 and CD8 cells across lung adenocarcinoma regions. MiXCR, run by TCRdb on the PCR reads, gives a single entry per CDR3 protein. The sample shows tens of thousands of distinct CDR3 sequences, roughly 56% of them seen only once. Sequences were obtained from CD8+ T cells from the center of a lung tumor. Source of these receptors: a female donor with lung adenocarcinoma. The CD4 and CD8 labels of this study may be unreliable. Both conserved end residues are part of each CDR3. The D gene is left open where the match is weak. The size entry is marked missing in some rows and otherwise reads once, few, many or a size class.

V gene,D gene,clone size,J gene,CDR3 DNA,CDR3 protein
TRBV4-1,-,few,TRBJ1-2,TGCGCCAGCAGCCAAGACGACTTCGACAGGAGATATGGCTACACCTTC,CASSQDDFDRRYGYTF
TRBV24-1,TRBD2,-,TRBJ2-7,TGTGCCACCAGTGATCCGACTAGCGGCCGAACGGAGGGCTACGAGCAGTACTTC,CATSDPTSGRTEGYEQYF
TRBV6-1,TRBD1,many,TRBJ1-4,TGTGCCGGAAGACAGGGGAATAATGAAAAACTGTTTTTT,CAGRQGNNEKLFF
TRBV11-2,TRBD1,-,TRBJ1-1,TGTGCCAGCAGCATCCTACCGGGACAGGAGAACACTGAAGCTTTCTTT,CASSILPGQENTEAFF
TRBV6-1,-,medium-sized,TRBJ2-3,TGTGCCAGCAGTGAACAGAGGTCATCAGATACGCAGTATTTT,CASSEQRSSDTQYF
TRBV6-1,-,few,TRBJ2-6,TGTGCCAGCAGTGAAGGCGATTCTGGGGCCAACGTCCTGACTTTC,CASSEGDSGANVLTF
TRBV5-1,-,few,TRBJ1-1,TGCGCCAGCCGAATCCGGGACACGAACACTGAAGCTTTCTTT,CASRIRDTNTEAFF
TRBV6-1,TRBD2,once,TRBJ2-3,TGTGCGGGCAGCGGGGTACCCGCCGAAGAGACGCAGTATTTT,CAGSGVPAEETQYF
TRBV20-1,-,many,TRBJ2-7,TGCAGTGCTTTAGGCAAATACCTAAACTACGAGCAGTACTTC,CSALGKYLNYEQYF
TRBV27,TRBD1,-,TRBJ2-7,TGTGCCAGCAGCCGAAACAGGGGCTACGAGCAGTACTTC,CASSRNRGYEQYF
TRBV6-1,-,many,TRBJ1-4,TGTGCCAGCAGTGAAGCGCAGGAGGGTCATGAAAAACTGTTTTTT,CASSEAQEGHEKLFF
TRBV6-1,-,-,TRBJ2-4,TGTGCCACCAAGGTCCCGGGAGACGGAGACATTCAGTACTTC,CATKVPGDGDIQYF
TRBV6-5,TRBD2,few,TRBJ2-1,TGTGCCAGCAGTTCATCGGGAGGCACCTACAATGAGCAGTTCTTC,CASSSSGGTYNEQFF
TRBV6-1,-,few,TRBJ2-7,TGTGCCAGCACCAAGACAGGCTTAGGGGACGAGCAGTACTTC,CASTKTGLGDEQYF
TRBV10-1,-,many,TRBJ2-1,TGCGCCAGCAGTGAGTCCGCTAGATTAGAGCAGTTCTTC,CASSESARLEQFF
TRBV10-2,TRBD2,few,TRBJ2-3,TGCGCCAGCAGGACTAGCGGGAGCACAGATACGCAGTATTTT,CASRTSGSTDTQYF
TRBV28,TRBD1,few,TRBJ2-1,TGTGCCAGCAGCGAAAAATCCCGACAGGGAAGGTTCTTC,CASSEKSRQGRFF
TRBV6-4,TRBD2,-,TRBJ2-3,TGTGCCAGCAGTGACTCGACTAGCGGGGGGGATACGCAGTATTTT,CASSDSTSGGDTQYF
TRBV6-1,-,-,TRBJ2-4,TGTGCCAGGGGAACGAGCGGCAAAGATACGCAGTATTTC,CARGTSGKDTQYF
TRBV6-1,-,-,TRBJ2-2,TGTGCCAGCAACAATCGGCTAGCAGGCACCGGGGCGCTGTATTTT,CASNNRLAGTGALYF
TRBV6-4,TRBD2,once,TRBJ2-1,TGTGCCAGCAGTGACTCGAGCGGGGGGGCCTACAATGAGCAGTTCTTC,CASSDSSGGAYNEQFF
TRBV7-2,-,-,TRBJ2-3,TGTGCCAGCAGCTCCCGGGACTGGCAGGGTACGCAGTATTTT,CASSSRDWQGTQYF
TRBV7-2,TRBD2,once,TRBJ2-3,TGTGCCAGCAGCCTCCGGGGGGGGAACACAGGGACGCTGTATTTT,CASSLRGGNTGTLYF
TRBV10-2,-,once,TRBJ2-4,-,CAWGVGAKGTQYF
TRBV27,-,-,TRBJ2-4,TGTGCCAGCACGGGGCTCGGGCGCCGGGACCAAAACACCCAGTACTTC,CASTGLGRRDQNTQYF
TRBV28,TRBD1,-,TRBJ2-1,TGTGCCAGCAGTTTATTCTGGACAGGGAAAGGTTTAAGCTACAATGAGCAGTTCTTC,CASSLFWTGKGLSYNEQFF
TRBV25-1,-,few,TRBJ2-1,TGTGCCAGCAGTGATATGGGGCCTTCCCGCCTCAATGAGCAGTTCTTC,CASSDMGPSRLNEQFF
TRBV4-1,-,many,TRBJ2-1,TGCGCCAGCAGCCAAGAACCTGGGACTCAGACCTACAATGAGCAGTTCTTC,CASSQEPGTQTYNEQFF
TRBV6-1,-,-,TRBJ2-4,TGTGCCAGCAGTGGTGGTAGCCGAGACAAAGACATTCAGTACTTC,CASSGGSRDKDIQYF
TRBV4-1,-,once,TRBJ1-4,TGCGCCAGCAGCCAAGAAGGGGGGCTCGATGAAAAACTGTTTTTT,CASSQEGGLDEKLFF
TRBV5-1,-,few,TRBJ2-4,TGCGCCAGGGGGTTGAGAGGCAAAAATACGCAGTACTTT,CARGLRGKNTQYF
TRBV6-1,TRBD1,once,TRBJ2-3,TGTGCCAGCGGCCGCCAAGCGGTGAACACAGGGGCGCAGTATTTT,CASGRQAVNTGAQYF
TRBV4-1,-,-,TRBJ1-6,TGCGCCAGCAGCCAAGGGGGGGGGCGGGATAATTCACCCCTCCACTTT,CASSQGGGRDNSPLHF
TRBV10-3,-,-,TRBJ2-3,TGTGCGGTGAACGGGGGCAAAGACCCAGATACGCAGTATTTT,CAVNGGKDPDTQYF
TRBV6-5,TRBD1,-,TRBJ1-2,TGTGCCAGCAGTTACTCGCCTGGGACAGGGTATCACACCTTC,CASSYSPGTGYHTF
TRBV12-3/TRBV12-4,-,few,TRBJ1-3,TGTGCCAGCAGCCTCAAAGGGGCCTGGGCGGACACCATATATTTT,CASSLKGAWADTIYF
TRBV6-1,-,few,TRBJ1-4,TGTGCCAGCAGTGAACCGGGGACGGGGAATGAAAAACTGTTTTTT,CASSEPGTGNEKLFF
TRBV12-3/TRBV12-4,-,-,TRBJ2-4,TGTGCCAGCAGGAACCGCGGGACGGGGCTGTGTGCCAAAAATACTCAGTACTTT,CASRNRGTGLCAKNTQYF
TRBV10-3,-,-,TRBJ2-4,TGCCCCATCACATGGTCTTCAGCCAAAAACACGCAGTACTTT,CPITWSSAKNTQYF
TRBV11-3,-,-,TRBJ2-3,TGTGCCAGCAGCTCGGGTGGTGTTGGCCGCGACGCAGATACCCAGTATTTC,CASSSGGVGRDADTQYF
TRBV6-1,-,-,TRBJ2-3,TGTGCCAGGGGTTGGCGGGGCGGAGACAAAGATACCCAGTATTTT,CARGWRGGDKDTQYF
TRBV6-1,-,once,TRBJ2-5,TGTGCCAGGGGGCAGGGGGGGCGCGCCCCAGAGACCCAGTACTTC,CARGQGGRAPETQYF
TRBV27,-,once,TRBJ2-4,TGTGCCCTCGGTCGACGGTTCCTAGACGTTCAGTACTTC,CALGRRFLDVQYF
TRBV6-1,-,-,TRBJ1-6,TGTGCCAGCAGTCCGAGACAGGAACGCTCCTATAATTCACCCCTCCACTTT,CASSPRQERSYNSPLHF
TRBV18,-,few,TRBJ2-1,TGTGCCAGCTCACCACCGAACAGGGCCTACAATGAGCAGTTCTTC,CASSPPNRAYNEQFF
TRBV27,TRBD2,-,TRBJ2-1,TGTGCCAGCAGTTTAAGGTTCGTCGGGGGGGATAGCAATGAGCAGCTCTTC,CASSLRFVGGDSNEQLF
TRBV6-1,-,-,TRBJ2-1,TGTGCCAGCAGTCAGGGGCTGGAGCAGTTCTTC,CASSQGLEQFF
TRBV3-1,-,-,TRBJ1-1,TGTGCCAGCAGCTTTGGACAGAACACTGAAGCTTTCTTT,CASSFGQNTEAFF
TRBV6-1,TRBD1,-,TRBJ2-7,TGTGCCAGCTTCGCCTCGGGACAGGGAAGGAGATGGGTCGACTACGAGCAGTACTTC,CASFASGQGRRWVDYEQYF
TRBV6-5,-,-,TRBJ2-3,TGTGCCAGCAGTTGGGACGGGCAGTATTTT,CASSWDGQYF